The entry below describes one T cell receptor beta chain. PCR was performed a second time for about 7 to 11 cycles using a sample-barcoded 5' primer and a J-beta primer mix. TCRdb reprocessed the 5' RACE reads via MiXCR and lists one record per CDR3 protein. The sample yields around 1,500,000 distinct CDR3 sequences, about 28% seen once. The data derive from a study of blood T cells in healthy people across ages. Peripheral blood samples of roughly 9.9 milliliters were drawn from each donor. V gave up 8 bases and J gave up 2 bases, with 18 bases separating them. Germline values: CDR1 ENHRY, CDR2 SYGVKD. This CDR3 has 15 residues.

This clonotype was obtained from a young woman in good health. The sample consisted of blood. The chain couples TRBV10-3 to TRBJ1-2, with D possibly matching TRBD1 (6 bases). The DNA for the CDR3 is TGTGCCATCGGAACTACCGGGACACCGAACTATGGCTACACCTTC. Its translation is CAIGTTGTPNYGYTF.